Listed here are 26 T cell receptor beta chains from one sample, sequenced in a study of cytomegalovirus exposure and HLA in healthy donors. Primers for the PCR totalled 60 Vbeta and 13 Jbeta. The repertoire was sequenced with immunoSEQ multiplex PCR; TCRdb's copy has only in-frame clones and lacks some. The data hold 88,000 or so clones, with 62% observed a single time. The sequenced sample consisted of PBMCs. The receptors originated from a male donor in good health and CMV-seropositive.

This clone has just a few counts. V is TRBV10-3 and J is TRBJ1-4; D not certain. This CDR3 has 13 residues. V lost 4 bases and J lost 5, with 8 bases in between. Germline CDR1 ENHRY, CDR2 SYGVKD. CDR3 coding DNA: TGTGCCATCAGTGGTCCAGAAAATGAAAAACTGTTTTTT. Its protein is CAISGPENEKLFF.

As DNA, the CDR3 is TGTGCCAGCAGCAAAGGTAAACCGGGACTAGCGGGAGCCGGGGGGTACAATGAGCAGTTCTTC. The encoded protein is CASSKGKPGLAGAGGYNEQFF. The chain carries TRBV21-1 and TRBJ2-1; no check of the table's D call, TRBD2, against the DNA was made. TRBV21-1 is a documented pseudogene. This CDR3 is 21 amino acids long.

The V gene is TRBV5-1, the J gene TRBJ2-7, with D unresolved. The V end was cut by 6 bases, the J end by 1 base, with 14 bases between. Germline assignment: CDR1 SGHRS and CDR2 YFSETQ. The CDR3 extends over 14 amino acids. The CDR3 sequence: CASTPNVLSYEQYF. The CDR3 coding sequence is TGCGCCAGCACCCCTAACGTATTATCCTACGAGCAGTACTTC.

The chain joins TRBV28 to TRBJ1-2; 9 nucleotides agree with TRBD1. Trimming cost V 1 base and J 7 bases; bases outside gene matches: 10. CDR3 length: 16 residues. In germline, CDR1 is MDHEN, CDR2 SYDVKM. The chain's CDR3 is CASSLFSGQGQSGYTF. DNA for the CDR3: TGTGCCAGCAGTTTATTTTCGGGACAGGGCCAGTCTGGCTACACCTTC.

This clone occurred a few times. The chain is built from TRBV6-5 and TRBJ1-1; a possible D gene is TRBD1 (5 bases). The CDR3 sequence is 11 residues long. The germline V gene encodes CDR1 MNHEY and CDR2 SVGAGI. The ends were cut back, 5 bases at V and 5 bases at J, with 6 bases in the middle. The chain's CDR3 is CASSRGTEAFF. The CDR3 region has the DNA TGTGCCAGCAGTCGGGGGACTGAAGCTTTCTTT.

The sample holds one count of this clone. CDR3 in amino acids: CASSFLRDFDNSPLHF. The CDR3 DNA is TGTGCCAGCAGCTTTCTCAGGGACTTTGATAATTCACCCCTCCACTTT. The rearrangement joins TRBV7-9 to TRBJ1-6; possibly TRBD1 for D (5 bases). The CDR3 loop spans 16 amino acids. CDR1 and CDR2 (germline): SEHNR, FQNEAQ (reference sequence). V was clipped by 3 bases and J by 5 bases, with 14 bases between them.

The V gene is TRBV7-8, the J gene TRBJ2-1, with TRBD2 matching over 7 bases. Trimming removed 5 bases from V and 1 base from J; junction bases left unmatched: 8. Germline CDR1 is SGHVS and CDR2 is FQNEAQ. The CDR3 length is 16 residues. The CDR3 DNA is TGTGCCAGCAGCCGGCTTAGCGGGCATTCCTACAATGAGCAGTTCTTC. Its protein is CASSRLSGHSYNEQFF.

This clone was seen a few times. CDR3 loop: CASSYDGSQDTEAFF. CDR3 in DNA: TGTGCCAGCAGTTACGACGGCAGCCAGGACACTGAAGCTTTCTTT. This chain links TRBV6-5 with TRBJ1-1; D is uncertain. This CDR3 is 15 amino acids long. Germline V lookup: CDR1 MNHEY, CDR2 SVGAGI. The V end was cut by 2 bases, the J end by 3 bases, with 13 bases between.

The gene calls are TRBV5-4 and TRBJ1-6; 11 bases line up with TRBD1. J lost 6 bases, V lost 3 bases, and 5 bases had no gene match. The CDR3 length is 16 residues. Germline loops: CDR1 SGHNT, CDR2 YYREEE (reference sequence). The CDR3 here is CASSSRDRGGNSPLHF. DNA of the CDR3: TGTGCCAGCAGCTCGCGGGACAGGGGGGGTAATTCACCCCTCCACTTT. The full variable domain, rest sourced from reference TRBV5-4 and TRBJ1-6, is ETGVTQSPTHLIKTRGQQVTLRCSSQSGHNTVSWYQQALGQGPQFIFQYYREEENGRGNFPPRFSGLQFPNYSSELNVNALELDDSALYLCASSSRDRGGNSPLHFGNGTRLTVT.

The gene calls are TRBV4-1 and TRBJ2-1; D might be TRBD1 (5 bases). The CDR3 extends over 15 amino acids. V gave up 0 bases and J gave up 5 bases, with 11 bases separating them. Germline CDR1 and CDR2: MGHRA and YSYEKL. The CDR3 coding sequence is TGCGCCAGCAGCCAAGAAGGGGTTCCCAACAATGAGCAGTTCTTC. This translates into CASSQEGVPNNEQFF.

The chain has TRBV5-1 and TRBJ1-1; 10 bases agree with TRBD1. CDR1 is SGHRS and CDR2 is YFSETQ in the germline V gene. The CDR3 consists of 15 residues. The trim removed 4 bases at V and 5 bases at J, leaving 8 bases unmatched. Written as DNA, the CDR3 is TGCGCCAGCAGCAGACGACAGGGGGCAGAAACTGAAGCTTTCTTT. Amino acid sequence: CASSRRQGAETEAFF.

The chain combines TRBV28 with TRBJ2-1, with a possible D match to TRBD2 (5 bases). The V gene's germline CDR1 is MDHEN and CDR2 SYDVKM. This CDR3 spans 14 amino acids. The V and J ends lost 7 bases and 6 bases respectively, with 16 bases between them. The CDR3 coding sequence is TGTGCCAGCACCTCTCCGGGAAGGGTCAATGAGCAGTTCTTC. This gives the protein CASTSPGRVNEQFF.

The CDR3 DNA is TGTGCCAGCAGTCAGAGGAGCAATCAGCCCCAGCATTTT. Protein product: CASSQRSNQPQHF. The gene calls are TRBV6-5 and TRBJ1-5; D call uncertain. Germline V CDR1 and CDR2: MNHEY, SVGAGI. The CDR3 spans 13 residues. The V gene lost 5 bases and the J gene lost 1 base, with 6 bases spanning the gap.

The chain carries TRBV5-6 and TRBJ1-5; D uncertain. The germline V gene encodes CDR1 SGHDT and CDR2 YYEEEE. The CDR3 loop spans 14 amino acids. Trimming shortened V by 0 bases and J by 0 bases, and 4 bases separated the two germline ends. For the CDR3, the DNA is TGTGCCAGCAGCTTGGCACATAGCAATCAGCCCCAGCATTTT. It codes for CASSLAHSNQPQHF.

The chain carries TRBV30 and TRBJ2-2; TRBD1 matches 9 bases. The germline gives CDR1 GTSNPN, CDR2 SVGIG (reference sequence). Trimming cost V 2 bases and J 4 bases; bases outside gene matches: 5. The CDR3 is made up of 15 amino acids. CDR3 sequence: CAWSMGDRATGELFF. The CDR3 DNA reads TGTGCCTGGAGTATGGGGGACAGGGCCACCGGGGAGCTGTTTTTT.

The CDR3: CASSEPGSSGNTIYF. CDR3 coding DNA: TGCGCCAGCAGTGAGCCGGGGTCTTCTGGAAACACCATATATTTT. The gene calls are TRBV10-1 and TRBJ1-3, with D unclear. Trimming removed 2 bases at V and 1 base at J, with 9 bases between. This CDR3 has 15 amino acids. Germline CDR1 reads WNHNN; CDR2 reads SYGVQD (reference sequence).

This clone was seen only a few times. This chain connects TRBV7-9 to TRBJ2-1; TRBD2 aligns across 13 bases. The CDR3 contains 18 residues. The V gene end was trimmed by 4 bases and the J gene end by 6 bases; junction bases not matched to a gene: 12. CDR1 and CDR2 from the germline V gene are SEHNR and FQNEAQ (reference sequence). The CDR3 region has the DNA TGTGCCAGCAGCTCCCTTGGACTAGCGGGAGCGGGTTTCAATGAGCAGTTCTTC. Translating it yields CASSSLGLAGAGFNEQFF.

The rearrangement joins TRBV9 to TRBJ1-1, with a tentative D call TRBD1 (6 bases). V was cut by 1 base and J by 8 bases, with 12 bases left in between. This CDR3 region has 13 residues. Germline lookup yields CDR1 SGDLS and CDR2 YYNGEE. CDR3 residues: CASSVSGAKEAFF. The CDR3, as DNA: TGTGCCAGCAGCGTATCAGGGGCAAAGGAAGCTTTCTTT.

The rearrangement uses TRBV20-1 and TRBJ1-1; maybe TRBD1 (5 bases). This CDR3 is 10 amino acids long. Trimming left V 3 bases short and J 11 bases short, with 10 bases between. CDR1 is DFQATT and CDR2 is SNEGSKA in the germline V gene (reference sequence). Written as DNA, the CDR3 is TGCAGTGCTAGTGAGGAGGGGGCTTTCTTT. This encodes CSASEEGAFF.

V and J are TRBV7-2 and TRBJ2-3; 10 bases fit TRBD2. Per germline, CDR1 SGHTA and CDR2 FQGNSA. J was trimmed by 7 bases and V by 1 base; bases with no gene match: 8. The CDR3 totals 16 residues. CDR3 sequence (DNA): TGTGCCAGCAGCTTAGGGGAGACTAGCGGGTACCATACGCAGTATTTT. Its protein is CASSLGETSGYHTQYF.

The chain recombines TRBV6-1 with TRBJ2-7, with D maybe TRBD2 (5 bases). Germline CDR1 reads MNHNS; CDR2 reads SASEGT. This CDR3 spans 17 amino acids. Trimming stripped 4 bases from V and 5 bases from J, with 24 bases between. The CDR3 region is CASSGREGRVVSDEQYF. CDR3 DNA: TGTGCCAGCAGTGGTCGTGAGGGCCGGGTTGTGTCCGACGAGCAGTACTTC.

V and J are TRBV5-1 and TRBJ1-1, with D perhaps matching TRBD1 (5 bases). The V end lost 5 bases, the J end lost 4 bases, and 18 bases lay between the germline ends. The length of the CDR3 is 15 residues. In germline, CDR1 is SGHRS, CDR2 YFSETQ. CDR3 bases: TGCGCCAGCAGACCGCGGGCGGGGCTAGGCACTGAAGCTTTCTTT. This gives the protein CASRPRAGLGTEAFF.

The genes are TRBV21-1 and TRBJ1-2; the table names TRBD1, a call not compared with the DNA. TRBV21-1 has pseudogene status. CDR3 size: 16 residues. CDR3 in DNA: TGTGCCCGCAGCCCCGGACAGGGGGCTATTAACTATGGCTACACCTTC. It specifies CARSPGQGAINYGYTF.

The V and J genes are TRBV19 and TRBJ2-7; 9 bases agree with TRBD1. The V and J ends lost 4 bases and 3 bases, in that order; junction bases with no gene match: 7. This CDR3 has 15 residues. Germline values: CDR1 LNHDA, CDR2 SQIVND (reference sequence). The CDR3 region is CASSTKSDRGYEQYF. DNA of the CDR3: TGTGCCAGTAGTACCAAATCGGACAGGGGCTACGAGCAGTACTTC. Variable domain in full (rest from reference TRBV19 and TRBJ2-7): DGGITQSPKYLFRKEGQNVTLSCEQNLNHDAMYWYRQDPGQGLRLIYYSQIVNDFQKGDIAEGYSVSREKKESFPLTVTSAQKNPTAFYLCASSTKSDRGYEQYFGPGTRLTVT.

This chain links TRBV9 with TRBJ2-2; tentatively, D is TRBD2 (6 bases). V was pared by 5 bases and J by 3 bases, with 11 bases between. The CDR3 extends over 14 amino acids. From germline, CDR1 is SGDLS and CDR2 YYNGEE. The CDR3 DNA is TGTGCCAGCAGTGAGCGGGTGGACACCGGGGAGCTGTTTTTT. Its protein is CASSERVDTGELFF.

This clone appeared once. The chain carries TRBV5-4 and TRBJ2-7, with D possibly TRBD1 on 5 matching bases. Looked up from germline, CDR1 is SGHNT and CDR2 is YYREEE (reference sequence). The CDR3 sequence is 16 residues long. Trimming left V 2 bases short and J 2 bases short, with 17 bases between. CDR3 bases: TGTGCCAGCAGCTTATCCCAGGGTTCCCAAACCTACGAGCAGTACTTC. Translating it yields CASSLSQGSQTYEQYF.